This T cell receptor (beta chain) was recorded in a study of T cells in Graves' hyperthyroidism and ophthalmopathy. As concerns this clonotype: Its antigen is unidentified.

TCR beta CDR3 sequences were amplified from RNA transcripts. The HTBI primer set was used in a first-round RT-PCR of the TCR CDR3. TCRdb re-derived calls from the multiplex PCR reads in MiXCR, one entry per CDR3 protein. The repertoire includes around 500,000 distinct CDR3 sequences, 15% to 20% of them detected once, and about 29% sits in the top ten. Study-wide points: Blood shared most expanded thyroid clonotypes above 0.001.

Clinicians diagnosed patients from clinical symptoms, serum thyroxine and TRAb, thyroid ultrasound and orbital computed tomography. The V gene end was trimmed by 7 bases and the J gene end by 8 bases; junction bases not matched to a gene: 9. This CDR3 comprises 15 residues. Germline CDR1 reads ENHRY; CDR2 reads SYGVKD. This TCR came from a woman aged 25 to 45 with Graves' ophthalmopathy. The chain couples TRBV10-3 to TRBJ2-1; TRBD2 aligns across 12 bases. The material sequenced was blood. The CDR3 protein is CAITIRTSGAYEQFF. In DNA form, the CDR3 reads TGTGCCATCACCATCAGGACTAGCGGGGCCTATGAGCAGTTCTTC.